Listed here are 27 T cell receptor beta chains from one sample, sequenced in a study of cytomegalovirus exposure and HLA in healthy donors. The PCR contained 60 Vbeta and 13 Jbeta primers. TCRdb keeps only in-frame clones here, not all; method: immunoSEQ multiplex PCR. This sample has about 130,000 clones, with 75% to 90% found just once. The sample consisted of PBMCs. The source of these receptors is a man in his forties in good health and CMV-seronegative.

CDR3 amino acids: CASSLTAGKPSTDTQYF. CDR3 DNA: TGTGCCAGCAGCTTAACGGCGGGCAAGCCGTCCACAGATACGCAGTATTTT. This chain uses TRBV7-3 with TRBJ2-3, with D perhaps matching TRBD2 (5 bases). CDR1 is SGHTA and CDR2 is FQGTGA in the germline V gene. The CDR3 runs to 17 residues. Trimming removed 0 bases from V and 2 bases from J, with 15 bases in between.

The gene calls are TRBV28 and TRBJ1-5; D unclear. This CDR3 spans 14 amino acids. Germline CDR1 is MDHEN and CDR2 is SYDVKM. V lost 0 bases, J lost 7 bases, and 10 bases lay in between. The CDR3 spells CASSLWEIGQPQHF. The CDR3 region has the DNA TGTGCCAGCAGTTTATGGGAGATTGGCCAGCCCCAGCATTTT.

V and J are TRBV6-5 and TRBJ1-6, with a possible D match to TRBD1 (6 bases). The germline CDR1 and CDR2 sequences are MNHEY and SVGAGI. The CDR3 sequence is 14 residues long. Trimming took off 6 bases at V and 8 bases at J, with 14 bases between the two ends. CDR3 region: CASRRETGHSPLHF. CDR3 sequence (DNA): TGTGCCAGCAGGAGGGAAACAGGGCATTCACCCCTCCACTTT.

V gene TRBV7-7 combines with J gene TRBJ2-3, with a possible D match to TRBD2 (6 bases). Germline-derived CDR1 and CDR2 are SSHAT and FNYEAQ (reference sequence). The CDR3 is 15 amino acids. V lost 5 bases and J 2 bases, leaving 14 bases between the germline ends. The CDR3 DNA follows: TGTGCCAGCAGCCAAACTAGCAGCGCCACAGATACGCAGTATTTT. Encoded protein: CASSQTSSATDTQYF.

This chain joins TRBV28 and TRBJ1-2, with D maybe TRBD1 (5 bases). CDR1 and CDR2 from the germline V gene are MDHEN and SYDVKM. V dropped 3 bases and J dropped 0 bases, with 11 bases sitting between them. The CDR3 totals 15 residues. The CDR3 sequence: CASSFDSKANYGYTF. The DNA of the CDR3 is TGTGCCAGCAGTTTCGACAGCAAAGCTAACTATGGCTACACCTTC.

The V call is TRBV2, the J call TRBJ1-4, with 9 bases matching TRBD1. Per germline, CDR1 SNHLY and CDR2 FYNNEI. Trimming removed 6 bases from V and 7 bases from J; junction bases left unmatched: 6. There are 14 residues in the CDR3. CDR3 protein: CASRAQGAGEKLFF. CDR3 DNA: TGTGCCAGCAGAGCACAGGGGGCGGGTGAAAAACTGTTTTTT.

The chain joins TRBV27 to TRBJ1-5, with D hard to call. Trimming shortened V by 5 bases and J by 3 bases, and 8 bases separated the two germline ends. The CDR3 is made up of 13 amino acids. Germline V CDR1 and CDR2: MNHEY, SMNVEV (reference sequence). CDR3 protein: CASSTRPNQPQHF. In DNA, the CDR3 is TGTGCCAGCAGTACCAGGCCCAATCAGCCCCAGCATTTT.

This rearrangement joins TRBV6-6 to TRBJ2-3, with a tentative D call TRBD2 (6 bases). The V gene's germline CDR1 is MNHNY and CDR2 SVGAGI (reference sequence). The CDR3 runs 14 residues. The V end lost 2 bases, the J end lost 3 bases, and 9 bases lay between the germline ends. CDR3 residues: CASSYPGGTDTQYF. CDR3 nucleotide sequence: TGTGCCAGCAGTTACCCCGGAGGGACAGATACGCAGTATTTT.

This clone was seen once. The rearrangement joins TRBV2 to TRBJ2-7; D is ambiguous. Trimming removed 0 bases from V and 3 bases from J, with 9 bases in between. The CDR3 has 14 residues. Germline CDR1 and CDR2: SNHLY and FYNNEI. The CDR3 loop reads CASSEAAQHYEQYF. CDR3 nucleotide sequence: TGTGCCAGCAGTGAAGCGGCCCAACACTACGAGCAGTACTTC.

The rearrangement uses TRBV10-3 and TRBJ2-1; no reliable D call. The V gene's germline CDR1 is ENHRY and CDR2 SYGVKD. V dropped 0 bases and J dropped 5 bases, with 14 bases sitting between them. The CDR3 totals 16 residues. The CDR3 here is CAISESGSIGDNEQFF. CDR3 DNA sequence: TGTGCCATCAGTGAGTCGGGTTCTATCGGAGACAATGAGCAGTTCTTC.

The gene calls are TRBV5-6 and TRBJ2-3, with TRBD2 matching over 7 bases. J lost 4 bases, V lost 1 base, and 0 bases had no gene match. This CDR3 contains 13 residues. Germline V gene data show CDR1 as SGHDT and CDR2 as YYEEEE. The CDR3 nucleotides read TGTGCCAGCAGCTTGCTAGCGGCAGATACGCAGTATTTT. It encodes CASSLLAADTQYF. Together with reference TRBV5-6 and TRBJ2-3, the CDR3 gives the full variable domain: DAGVTQSPTHLIKTRGQQVTLRCSPKSGHDTVSWYQQALGQGPQFIFQYYEEEERQRGNFPDRFSGHQFPNYSSELNVNALLLGDSALYLCASSLLAADTQYFGPGTRLTVL.

The CDR3 DNA is TGTGCCAGTAGTATAGGGAGGGCAACCGGGGAGCTGTTTTTT. Its translation: CASSIGRATGELFF. The V and J genes are TRBV19 and TRBJ2-2; weak D call: TRBD2 (6 bases). Trimming took 1 base from V and 5 from J, leaving 8 bases between them. CDR3 length: 14 amino acids. Germline-derived CDR1 and CDR2 are LNHDA and SQIVND (reference sequence). The variable domain in full, completed from reference TRBV19 and TRBJ2-2, reads DGGITQSPKYLFRKEGQNVTLSCEQNLNHDAMYWYRQDPGQGLRLIYYSQIVNDFQKGDIAEGYSVSREKKESFPLTVTSAQKNPTAFYLCASSIGRATGELFFGEGSRLTVL.

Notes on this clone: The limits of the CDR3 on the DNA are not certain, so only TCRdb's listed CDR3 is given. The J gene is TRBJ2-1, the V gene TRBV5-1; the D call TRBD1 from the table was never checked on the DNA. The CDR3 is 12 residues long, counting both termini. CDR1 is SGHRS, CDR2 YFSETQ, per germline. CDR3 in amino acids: CASSLVGTGTFF.

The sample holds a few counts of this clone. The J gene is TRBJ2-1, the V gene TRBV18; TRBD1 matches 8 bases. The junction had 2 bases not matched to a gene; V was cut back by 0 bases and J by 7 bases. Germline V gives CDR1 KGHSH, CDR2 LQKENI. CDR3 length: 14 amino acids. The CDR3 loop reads CASSPPTGENEQFF. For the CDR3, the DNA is TGTGCCAGCTCACCACCGACAGGGGAAAATGAGCAGTTCTTC. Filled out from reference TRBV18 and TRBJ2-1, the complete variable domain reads NAGVMQNPRHLVRRRGQEARLRCSPMKGHSHVYWYRQLPEEGLKFMVYLQKENIIDESGMPKERFSAEFPKEGPSILRIQQVVRGDSAAYFCASSPPTGENEQFFGPGTRLTVL.

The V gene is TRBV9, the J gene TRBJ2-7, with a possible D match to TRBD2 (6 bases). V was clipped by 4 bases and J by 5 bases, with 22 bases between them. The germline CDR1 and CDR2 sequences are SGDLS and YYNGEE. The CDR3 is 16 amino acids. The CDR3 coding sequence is TGTGCCAGCAGCCCACGTTCGGGGGAAGATCGGGACGAGCAGTACTTC. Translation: CASSPRSGEDRDEQYF.

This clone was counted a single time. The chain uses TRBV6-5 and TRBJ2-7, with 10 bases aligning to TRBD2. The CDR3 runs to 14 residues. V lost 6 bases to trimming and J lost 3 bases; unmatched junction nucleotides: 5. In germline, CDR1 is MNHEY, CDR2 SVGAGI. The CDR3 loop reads CASSRGLADYEQYF. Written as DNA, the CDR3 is TGTGCCAGCAGCCGAGGACTAGCGGACTACGAGCAGTACTTC.

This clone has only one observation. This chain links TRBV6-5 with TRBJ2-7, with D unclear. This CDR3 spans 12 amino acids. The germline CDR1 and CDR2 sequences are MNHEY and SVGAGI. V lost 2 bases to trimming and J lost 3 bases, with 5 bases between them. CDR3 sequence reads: CASSYADYEQYF. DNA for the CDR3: TGTGCCAGCAGTTACGCGGACTACGAGCAGTACTTC.

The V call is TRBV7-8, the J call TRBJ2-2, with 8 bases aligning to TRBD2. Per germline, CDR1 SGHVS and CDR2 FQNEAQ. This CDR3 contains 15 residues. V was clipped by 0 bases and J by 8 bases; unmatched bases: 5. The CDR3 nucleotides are TGTGCCAGCAGCTTAGCCAGCGGGGGCATTGGGGAGCTGTTTTTT. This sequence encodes CASSLASGGIGELFF.

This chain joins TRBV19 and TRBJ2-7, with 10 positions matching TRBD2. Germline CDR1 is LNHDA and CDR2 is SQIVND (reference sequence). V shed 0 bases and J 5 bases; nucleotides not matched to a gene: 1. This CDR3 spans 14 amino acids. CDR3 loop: CASSIETSGNEQYF. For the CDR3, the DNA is TGTGCCAGTAGTATAGAAACTAGCGGGAACGAGCAGTACTTC.

CDR3 nucleotides: TGTGCCAGCAGTGAAGCGTCGATGGGCACCACTGAAGCTTTCTTT. Residues: CASSEASMGTTEAFF. This chain joins TRBV6-1 and TRBJ1-1; D not resolved. This CDR3 has 15 amino acids. Germline V gene data show CDR1 as MNHNS and CDR2 as SASEGT. Between the trimmed V and J ends, which lost 0 bases and 4 bases, there was a span of 12 bases.

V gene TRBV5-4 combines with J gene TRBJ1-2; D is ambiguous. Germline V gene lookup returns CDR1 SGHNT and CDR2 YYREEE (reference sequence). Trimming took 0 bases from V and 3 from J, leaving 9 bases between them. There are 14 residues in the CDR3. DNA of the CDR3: TGTGCCAGCAGCTTGGGGCGGGTTTACTATGGCTACACCTTC. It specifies CASSLGRVYYGYTF.

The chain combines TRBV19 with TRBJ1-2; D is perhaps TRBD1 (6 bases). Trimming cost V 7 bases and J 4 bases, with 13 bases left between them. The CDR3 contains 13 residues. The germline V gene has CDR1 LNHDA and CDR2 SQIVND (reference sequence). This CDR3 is CASTNRALYGYTF. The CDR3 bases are TGTGCCAGTACCAACAGGGCTCTCTATGGCTACACCTTC.

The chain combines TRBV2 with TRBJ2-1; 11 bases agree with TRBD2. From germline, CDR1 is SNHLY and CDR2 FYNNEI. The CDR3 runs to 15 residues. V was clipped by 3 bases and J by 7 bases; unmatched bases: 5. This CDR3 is CASSEATSGTNEQFF. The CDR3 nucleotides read TGTGCCAGCAGTGAGGCGACTAGCGGGACGAATGAGCAGTTCTTC.

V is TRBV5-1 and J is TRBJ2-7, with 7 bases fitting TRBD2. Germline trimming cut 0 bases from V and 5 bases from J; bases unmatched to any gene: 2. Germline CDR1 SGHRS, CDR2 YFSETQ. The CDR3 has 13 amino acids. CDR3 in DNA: TGCGCCAGCAGCTTGGGACTAGCCGACGAGCAGTACTTC. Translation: CASSLGLADEQYF. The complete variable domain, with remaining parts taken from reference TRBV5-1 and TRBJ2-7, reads KAGVTQTPRYLIKTRGQQVTLSCSPISGHRSVSWYQQTPGQGLQFLFEYFSETQRNKGNFPGRFSGRQFSNSRSEMNVSTLELGDSALYLCASSLGLADEQYFGPGTRLTVT.

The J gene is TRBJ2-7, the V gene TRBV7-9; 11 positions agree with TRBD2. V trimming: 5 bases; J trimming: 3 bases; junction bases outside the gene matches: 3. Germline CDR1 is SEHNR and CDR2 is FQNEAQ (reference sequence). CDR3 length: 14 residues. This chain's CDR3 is CASSPGTSGYEQYF. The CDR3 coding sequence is TGTGCCAGCAGCCCCGGGACTAGCGGCTACGAGCAGTACTTC.

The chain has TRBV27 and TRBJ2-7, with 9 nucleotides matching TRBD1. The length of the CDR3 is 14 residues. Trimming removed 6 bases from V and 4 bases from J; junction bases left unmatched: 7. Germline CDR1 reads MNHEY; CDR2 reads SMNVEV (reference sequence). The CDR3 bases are TGTGCCAGCAGCCCTAACGACAGGGGGTACGAGCAGTACTTC. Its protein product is CASSPNDRGYEQYF.

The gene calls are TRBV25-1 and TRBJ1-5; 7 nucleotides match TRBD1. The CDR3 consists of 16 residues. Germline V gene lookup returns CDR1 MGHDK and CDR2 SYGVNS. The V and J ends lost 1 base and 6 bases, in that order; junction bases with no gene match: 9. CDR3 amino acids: CASSESSTGVPQPQHF. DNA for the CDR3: TGTGCCAGCAGTGAATCTAGTACAGGGGTCCCTCAGCCCCAGCATTTT.